The 16 T cell receptor beta chains reported below all come from one sample, sequenced in a study of identical twins. TCRdb reprocessed the 5' RACE reads with MiXCR, giving one entry per CDR3 protein. Among roughly 770,000 distinct CDR3 sequences listed, over 15% were seen once. This same sample was also taken into another study, of T cells expressing NK-cell markers.

What was sequenced was PBMCs. Receptors originate from a young woman in good health.

V usage is TRBV7-8 and J usage is TRBJ2-5, with D possibly being TRBD2 (6 bases). The CDR3 contains 14 residues. The ends were cut back, 1 base at V and 4 bases at J, with 10 bases in the middle. Per germline, CDR1 SGHVS and CDR2 FQNEAQ. CDR3 sequence reads: CASSLGRAIETQYF. The CDR3 nucleotides read TGTGCCAGCAGCTTAGGGAGGGCCATAGAGACCCAGTACTTC.

The rearrangement links TRBV6-1 to TRBJ2-3; no definite D call. The V end was cut by 11 bases, the J end by 2 bases, with 23 bases between. The length of the CDR3 is 16 residues. The germline gives CDR1 MNHNS, CDR2 SASEGT. The CDR3: CAVKVSAGPLTDTQYF. The DNA of the CDR3 is TGTGCCGTCAAAGTGAGTGCAGGACCCCTCACAGATACGCAGTATTTT.

This clonotype was picked up a small number of times. This chain connects TRBV27 to TRBJ2-7; the D gene is possibly TRBD1 (6 bases). This CDR3 has 14 amino acids. Germline V gives CDR1 MNHEY, CDR2 SMNVEV (reference sequence). Deletions cut 4 bases from V and 6 bases from J, with 16 bases between. This CDR3 reads CASSWGLGVSEQYF. CDR3 DNA sequence: TGTGCCAGCAGTTGGGGGCTAGGAGTCTCCGAGCAGTACTTC.

This clonotype was detected only a few times. V usage is TRBV12-3 or TRBV12-4 and J usage is TRBJ2-3; 7 bases line up with TRBD1. The CDR3 has 15 residues. V shed 6 bases and J 0 bases; nucleotides not matched to a gene: 6. The CDR3 DNA is TGTGCCAGCAGGCCCCGGGACAGCAGCACAGATACGCAGTATTTT. Amino acid sequence: CASRPRDSSTDTQYF.

V gene TRBV15 combines with J gene TRBJ2-3; TRBD2 matches at 10 bases. V gave up 4 bases and J gave up 7 bases; unmatched junction bases: 14. CDR1 and CDR2 (germline): LNHNV, YYDKDF (reference sequence). This CDR3 contains 17 residues. The DNA for the CDR3 is TGTGCCACCAGCATATACTACCCTAGCGGGAGTTACCATACGCAGTATTTT. This codes for CATSIYYPSGSYHTQYF.

A few counts support this clonotype. The rearrangement joins TRBV27 to TRBJ2-3, with D possibly called TRBD1 or TRBD2 (5 bases each). Germline V gene lookup returns CDR1 MNHEY and CDR2 SMNVEV (reference sequence). The CDR3 is made up of 13 amino acids. V lost 5 bases to trimming and J lost 7 bases, with 13 bases between them. This CDR3 is CASSPGRLYTQYF. DNA for the CDR3: TGTGCCAGCAGTCCGGGACGTCTCTATACGCAGTATTTT.

Here the CDR3 DNA reads TGTGCCAGCAGCCCTCAAAGTCGCGAAGCTTTCTTT. Translated, it gives CASSPQSREAFF. This chain joins TRBV3-1 and TRBJ1-1; D unclear. Trimming pared 4 bases from V and 8 bases from J, leaving 11 bases between. CDR3 length: 12 amino acids. Germline CDR1 LGHDT, CDR2 YNNKEL (reference sequence).

This clonotype appeared a few times. The V and J genes are TRBV12-3 or TRBV12-4 and TRBJ1-5; 7 bases fit TRBD1. With V trimmed by 7 bases and J by 4 bases, 10 bases remained unmatched. The CDR3 is 15 amino acids. The CDR3 DNA reads as TGTGCCAGCAAAAGGACAGGCGGTGATAATCAGCCCCAGCATTTT. Its protein product is CASKRTGGDNQPQHF.

CDR3 nucleotide sequence: TGCGCCAGCAGCTTGGTGGCGTCTAGCGGTCTTTCCGAGCAGTACTTC. It yields the protein CASSLVASSGLSEQYF. The rearrangement joins TRBV5-1 to TRBJ2-7, with 7 bases lining up with TRBD2. CDR3 length: 16 amino acids. Unmatched junction bases numbered 12, after V lost 0 bases and J lost 6 bases. Germline V gene lookup returns CDR1 SGHRS and CDR2 YFSETQ.

J is TRBJ2-1 and V is TRBV20-1, with TRBD2 matching 15 bases. Looked up from germline, CDR1 is DFQATT and CDR2 is SNEGSKA (reference sequence). After removal of 6 bases from V and 10 bases from J, the junction contained 7 bases not matched to a gene. The CDR3 runs to 14 residues. The CDR3 loop is CSAKRTSGGEEQFF. CDR3 in DNA: TGCAGTGCGAAAAGGACTAGCGGGGGGGAAGAGCAGTTCTTC.

This clonotype occurred once. This chain connects TRBV21-1 to TRBJ2-5; the table's D gene call, TRBD1, was not cross checked with the DNA. TRBV21-1 corresponds to a pseudogene. This CDR3 is built from 13 residues. In nucleotides, the CDR3 is TGTGCCAGCAGCAGGGGCGAAGAGGAGACCCAGTACTTC. This sequence encodes CASSRGEEETQYF.

The chain employs TRBV5-1 and TRBJ2-7; the match to TRBD2 covers 8 bases. The junction had 11 bases not matched to a gene; V was cut back by 3 bases and J by 6 bases. The CDR3 contains 15 residues. Germline values: CDR1 SGHRS, CDR2 YFSETQ. The CDR3 DNA follows: TGCGCCAGCAGCTCAGACGGGAGGGCCCAAGGCGAGCAGTACTTC. This encodes CASSSDGRAQGEQYF.

This clonotype was seen repeatedly, ten times or more. V is TRBV20-1 and J is TRBJ2-3; 10 bases line up with TRBD2. The germline V gene encodes CDR1 DFQATT and CDR2 SNEGSKA (reference sequence). The CDR3 length is 17 residues. Trimming removed 6 bases from V and 0 bases from J; junction bases left unmatched: 12. CDR3 protein: CSADGASGGPSTDTQYF. DNA of the CDR3: TGCAGTGCAGACGGGGCTAGCGGGGGCCCTAGCACAGATACGCAGTATTTT.

CDR3 DNA sequence: TGTGCCTGGGGTTATACCTACAATGAGCAGTTCTTC. Its translation is CAWGYTYNEQFF. The chain has TRBV30 and TRBJ2-1; D is undetermined. This CDR3 has 12 residues. Germline CDR1 reads GTSNPN; CDR2 reads SVGIG (reference sequence). The germline V and J ends were trimmed by 5 bases and 2 bases, with 7 bases remaining between them.

The V and J genes are TRBV5-1 and TRBJ2-7; 11 nucleotides match TRBD1. CDR1 and CDR2 from the germline V gene are SGHRS and YFSETQ. The ends lost 3 bases at V and 12 bases at J; junction bases unmatched: 5. The CDR3 sequence is 12 residues long. The CDR3 DNA follows: TGCGCCAGCAGCTACGGACAGGGGGCGCGGTACTTC. Protein: CASSYGQGARYF.

This clonotype has just a few counts. The V and J genes are TRBV20-1 and TRBJ1-1; no definite D call. The ends were cut back, 1 base at V and 5 bases at J, with 14 bases in the middle. Looked up from germline, CDR1 is DFQATT and CDR2 is SNEGSKA (reference sequence). The CDR3 has 14 residues. CDR3 nucleotide sequence: TGCAGTGCTAGAGTACTCGAGTCGGGGACTGAAGCTTTCTTT. Translated, it gives CSARVLESGTEAFF.